Below, 17 T cell receptor beta chains from the same sample are listed, as sequenced in a study of T cell responses to AZD1222 COVID-19 vaccine. TCRdb's table, derived via immunoSEQ multiplex PCR, lists solely in-frame clones and lacks some. Of more than 150,000 clones in the sample, roughly 92% were seen once. The specimen comprised peripheral blood, sampled on day 0 of AZD1222 vaccination. Every receptor here comes from an adult in good health.

The rearrangement uses TRBV7-2 and TRBJ1-3; unclear D gene. Trimming stripped 4 bases from V and 3 bases from J, with 13 bases between. The length of the CDR3 is 15 residues. Looked up from germline, CDR1 is SGHTA and CDR2 is FQGNSA. As DNA, the CDR3 is TGTGCCAGCAGCTCCCCCGGACGGATTGGAAACACCATATATTTT. It encodes CASSSPGRIGNTIYF.

This chain connects TRBV3-1 (or the pseudogene TRBV3-2) to TRBJ2-7; 9 bases align to TRBD1. Germline-derived CDR1 and CDR2 are LGHDT and YNNKEL (reference sequence). Trimming removed 3 bases from V and 3 bases from J; junction bases left unmatched: 3. CDR3 length: 14 residues. CDR3 coding DNA: TGTGCCAGCAGCCAGAGGGACAGGGACTACGAGCAGTACGTC. It translates to CASSQRDRDYEQYV.

The genes are TRBV27 and TRBJ1-2, with D maybe TRBD1 (6 bases). This CDR3 has 16 amino acids. The germline CDR1 and CDR2 sequences are MNHEY and SMNVEV (reference sequence). V gave up 10 bases and J gave up 4 bases, with 25 bases separating them. As DNA, the CDR3 is TGTGCCACCCTTATCGCACAGGGAGGGCGCTCCTATGGCTACACCTTC. It yields the protein CATLIAQGGRSYGYTF.

The gene calls are TRBV11-2 and TRBJ2-3; TRBD1 matches 7 bases. Germline CDR1 reads SGHAT; CDR2 reads FQNNGV. The CDR3 length is 14 residues. The V segment lost 6 bases and the J segment 1 base; nucleotides outside the gene matches: 4. This chain's CDR3 is CASRETGGTDTQYF. DNA of the CDR3: TGTGCCAGCAGGGAAACAGGGGGCACAGATACGCAGTATTTT.

The V call is TRBV4-2, the J call TRBJ1-5; a possible D gene is TRBD1 (6 bases). Trimming pared 0 bases from V and 1 base from J, leaving 13 bases between. Germline V gives CDR1 LGHNA, CDR2 YNFKEQ. The CDR3 is 17 amino acids. The CDR3 nucleotides are TGTGCCAGCAGCCAAGATGAAGAGAGGGGGAGCAATCAGCCCCAGCATTTT. It is translated as CASSQDEERGSNQPQHF.

The chain carries TRBV7-2 and TRBJ2-3; D unresolved. This CDR3 comprises 16 residues. Trimming left V 6 bases short and J 0 bases short, with 16 bases between. CDR1 and CDR2 from the germline V gene are SGHTA and FQGNSA. CDR3 amino acids: CASSYITRLSTDTQYF. The CDR3 nucleotides are TGTGCCAGCAGTTATATAACCAGGTTGAGCACAGATACGCAGTATTTT.

The chain recombines TRBV3-1 (or the pseudogene TRBV3-2) with TRBJ1-6, with a weak D call TRBD1 (5 bases). This CDR3 contains 14 residues. Germline V gene data show CDR1 as LGHDT and CDR2 as YNNKEL (reference sequence). Trimming removed 1 base from V and 10 bases from J, with 11 bases in between. The CDR3 region is CASSQGGARSPLHF. Here the CDR3 DNA reads TGTGCCAGCAGCCAAGGGGGCGCAAGGTCACCCCTCCACTTT.

V and J are TRBV6-5 and TRBJ2-7; 10 nucleotides match TRBD1. Unmatched junction bases numbered 4, after V lost 8 bases and J lost 3 bases. The CDR3 consists of 13 residues. Germline values: CDR1 MNHEY, CDR2 SVGAGI. The CDR3 loop reads CASGTGDFYEQYV. CDR3 nucleotides: TGTGCCAGCGGGACAGGGGATTTCTACGAGCAGTACGTC.

The rearrangement joins TRBV7-8 to TRBJ2-1; no clear D gene. With 2 bases removed from V and 4 bases from J, the gap between germline ends came to 6 bases. The CDR3 consists of 13 residues. Germline-derived CDR1 and CDR2 are SGHVS and FQNEAQ. In DNA form, the CDR3 reads TGTGCCAGCAGCTTACTAAAGTACAATGAGCAGTTCTTC. This sequence encodes CASSLLKYNEQFF. The variable domain in full, completed from reference TRBV7-8 and TRBJ2-1, reads GAGVSQSPRYKVAKRGQDVALRCDPISGHVSLFWYQQALGQGPEFLTYFQNEAQLDKSGLPSDRFFAERPEGSVSTLKIQRTQQEDSAVYLCASSLLKYNEQFFGPGTRLTVL.

A single count supports this clone. The chain joins TRBV7-9 to TRBJ1-1; unclear D gene. The V end was cut by 4 bases, the J end by 3 bases, with 15 bases between. The V gene's germline CDR1 is SEHNR and CDR2 FQNEAQ (reference sequence). The CDR3 consists of 15 residues. CDR3 in DNA: TGTGCCAGCAGCTCGAGCTCGCGACGGGACACTGAAGCTTTCTTT. Translated, it gives CASSSSSRRDTEAFF.

V is TRBV5-1 and J is TRBJ1-1; D is ambiguous. The CDR3 is made up of 13 amino acids. V was pared by 4 bases and J by 0 bases, with 7 bases between. Per the germline V gene, CDR1 is SGHRS and CDR2 is YFSETQ. Here the CDR3 reads CASSEGMNTEAFF. The DNA for the CDR3 is TGCGCCAGCAGCGAGGGCATGAACACTGAAGCTTTCTTT. Looking up the rest from reference TRBV5-1 and TRBJ1-1 gives the full variable domain: KAGVTQTPRYLIKTRGQQVTLSCSPISGHRSVSWYQQTPGQGLQFLFEYFSETQRNKGNFPGRFSGRQFSNSRSEMNVSTLELGDSALYLCASSEGMNTEAFFGQGTRLTVV.

This chain uses TRBV7-9 with TRBJ1-1, with a tentative D call TRBD1 (5 bases). The germline V gene has CDR1 SEHNR and CDR2 FQNEAQ (reference sequence). This CDR3 spans 16 amino acids. Trimming left V 5 bases short and J 0 bases short, with 16 bases between. CDR3 coding DNA: TGTGCCAGCAGCCCACCGGCAGGGACGATGAACACTGAAGCTTTCTTT. The encoded protein is CASSPPAGTMNTEAFF. The full variable domain, with the rest looked up from reference TRBV7-9 and TRBJ1-1, is DTGVSQNPRHKITKRGQNVTFRCDPISEHNRLYWYRQTLGQGPEFLTYFQNEAQLEKSRLLSDRFSAERPKGSFSTLEIQRTEQGDSAMYLCASSPPAGTMNTEAFFGQGTRLTVV.

The chain carries TRBV7-2 and TRBJ1-1; unclear D gene. This CDR3 spans 16 amino acids. The V gene lost 4 bases and the J gene lost 0 bases, with 15 bases spanning the gap. Germline V CDR1 and CDR2: SGHTA, FQGNSA. CDR3 region: CASSSRSTFMNTEAFF. CDR3 sequence (DNA): TGTGCCAGCAGCTCAAGGTCTACCTTTATGAACACTGAAGCTTTCTTT.

The gene calls are TRBV28 and TRBJ1-1, with D tentatively TRBD1 (5 bases). CDR3 size: 13 residues. Trimming took 3 bases from V and 5 from J, leaving 10 bases between them. The V gene's germline CDR1 is MDHEN and CDR2 SYDVKM. The CDR3 DNA reads as TGTGCCAGCAGTTTTAAGGGACCAACTGAAGCTTTCTTT. It encodes CASSFKGPTEAFF.

The rearrangement joins TRBV3-1 (or the pseudogene TRBV3-2) to TRBJ1-1; TRBD1 agrees at 10 bases. This CDR3 has 15 residues. V gave up 1 base and J gave up 5 bases; unmatched junction bases: 4. Germline loops: CDR1 LGHDT, CDR2 YNNKEL (reference sequence). The CDR3 protein is CASSQGTGGRTEAFF. The CDR3 DNA reads as TGTGCCAGCAGCCAAGGGACAGGGGGACGGACTGAAGCTTTCTTT.

V usage is TRBV18 and J usage is TRBJ1-1; D gene ambiguous. V shed 3 bases and J shed 3 bases, with 8 bases lying between them. The CDR3 is 13 amino acids. CDR1 and CDR2 from the germline V gene are KGHSH and LQKENI. The CDR3 DNA reads TGTGCCAGCTCACCCCAGGAATACACTGAAGCTTTCTTT. This translates into CASSPQEYTEAFF.

The rearrangement links TRBV7-2 to TRBJ1-2, with 8 nucleotides matching TRBD1. This CDR3 is 15 amino acids long. The germline gives CDR1 SGHTA, CDR2 FQGNSA. V lost 1 base to trimming and J lost 7 bases; unmatched junction nucleotides: 8. CDR3 loop: CASSLDQGARVGYTF. The CDR3 bases are TGTGCCAGCAGCTTAGATCAGGGGGCCCGGGTTGGCTACACCTTC.